These 6 T cell receptor beta chains came from one sample sequenced in a study of Graves' ophthalmopathy and Graves' hyperthyroidism. As the template, RNA transcripts were used to amplify TCR beta CDR3 regions. An opening RT-PCR round employed HTBI primers and preceded a second-round multiplex PCR. TCRdb reanalysed the multiplex PCR reads using MiXCR and keeps one entry per CDR3 protein. The sample holds a few hundred thousand distinct CDR3 sequences, roughly 14% seen once. The specimen was peripheral blood. Every receptor here comes from a woman aged 18-29 years with stable Graves' hyperthyroidism.

The rearrangement links TRBV6-2 or TRBV6-3 to TRBJ2-7; D unresolved. Germline V gene lookup returns CDR1 MNHEY and CDR2 SVGEGT. CDR3 length equals 13 residues. Trimming removed 5 bases from V and 2 bases from J, with 10 bases in between. The CDR3 region is CASSPDFTYEQYF. CDR3 nucleotide sequence: TGTGCCAGCAGTCCCGACTTTACCTACGAGCAGTACTTC.

Many counts were recorded for this clonotype. The CDR3 region is CSARDRALAVGYTF. CDR3 coding DNA: TGCAGTGCTAGAGATCGTGCACTGGCGGTTGGCTACACCTTC. J is TRBJ1-2 and V is TRBV20-1; D not certain. The V end was cut by 0 bases, the J end by 7 bases, with 15 bases between. The CDR3 has 14 amino acids. In germline, CDR1 is DFQATT, CDR2 SNEGSKA (reference sequence).

This clonotype was seen many times. The chain links TRBV6-4 to TRBJ1-5; D possibly corresponds to TRBD1 (5 bases). The CDR3 loop spans 17 amino acids. V was cut by 2 bases and J by 2 bases, with 16 bases left in between. Germline V gives CDR1 MRHNA, CDR2 SNTAGT. The CDR3 coding sequence is TGTGCCAGCAGTGACCCCCAGGTCGCGGGGGGCAATCAGCCCCAGCATTTT. It encodes CASSDPQVAGGNQPQHF.

At least ten counts were recorded for this clonotype. CDR3 in amino acids: CSARSGTRGEQYF. CDR3 nucleotides: TGCAGTGCTAGATCCGGGACACGGGGCGAGCAGTACTTC. The chain recombines TRBV20-1 with TRBJ2-7; weak D call: TRBD1 (6 bases). The CDR3 has 13 residues. Trimming took off 2 bases at V and 6 bases at J, with 14 bases between the two ends. CDR1 and CDR2 (germline): DFQATT, SNEGSKA (reference sequence).

This clonotype was picked up a small number of times. A read error may produce the germline difference seen at one junction end. The chain links TRBV10-1 to TRBJ2-4; perhaps TRBD1 as D (5 bases). In germline, CDR1 is WNHNN, CDR2 SYGVQD (reference sequence). The CDR3 is 13 amino acids. CDR3 sequence: CASSVAGSNIKYF. Written as DNA, the CDR3 is TGCGCCAGCAGTGTGGCAGGGTCGAACATTAAGTACTTC.

This clonotype was found many times. This chain connects TRBV15 to TRBJ1-2; a possible D gene is TRBD1 (5 bases). This CDR3 comprises 15 residues. V lost 0 bases, J lost 8 bases, and 16 bases lay in between. Germline lookup yields CDR1 LNHNV and CDR2 YYDKDF (reference sequence). The CDR3 sequence is CATSRDLASQEGYTF. The CDR3 DNA is TGTGCCACCAGCAGAGATCTGGCCTCACAGGAAGGCTACACCTTC.